This T cell receptor (beta chain) originates from a study of T cells after yellow fever vaccination. Study summary: SMART-Seq v4 Ultra Low Input handled preparation of low-cell-number fractions.

In the case of this clonotype: Its antigen is as yet unknown.

TCRdb redid the calling of the 5' RACE reads with MiXCR, one entry per CDR3 protein. The data contain approximately 600,000 distinct CDR3 sequences, roughly an eighth of them singletons. The study's findings and limits: A weaker but faster secondary response was observed, peaking on day 5 versus 15. Once the booster was given, most primary-vaccination clones reappeared, at around 96% for CD4 and more than 85% for CD8. Only a small proportion of the clonotypes turned up in both the CD4 and the CD8 compartments, likely arising from convergent recombination.

With 6 bases removed from V and 0 bases from J, the gap between germline ends came to 6 bases. The CDR3 has 13 amino acids. CDR1 MDHEN and CDR2 SYDVKM come from the germline V gene. The sequence was collected from a man in his thirties or forties who received the YFV17D yellow fever vaccine. This sequence joins TRBV28 and TRBJ1-5; the D is unclear. Specimen: PBMCs, collected on the day of the yellow fever booster vaccination. The CDR3 DNA follows: TGTGCCAGCAGACCTTATAGCAATCAGCCCCAGCATTTT. Encoded protein: CASRPYSNQPQHF.